This is a list of T cell receptor beta chains from one sample in a study of T cell changes during pregnancy in multiple sclerosis. The repertoire was sequenced with immunoSEQ multiplex PCR; TCRdb's copy has only in-frame clones and lacks some. Here the sample spans about 40,000 clones, over 75% being singletons. Sequenced here: CD8+ T cells from peripheral blood mononuclear cells, sampled before pregnancy. These receptors were collected from a female donor with multiple sclerosis, enrolled in a pregnancy study. Each CDR3 is given with its conserved first and last residue. Size values are once, few and many counts, or a class for expanded clones, and some rows have none.

TRBJ2-2 | . | TRBV7-9 | 14 | CASSHLDRTGELFF
TRBJ1-1 | . | TRBV5-4 | 13 | CASSRTPNTEAFF
TRBJ2-5 | . | TRBV7-9 | 14 | CASSLIGQGETQYF
TRBJ1-2 | . | TRBV13 | 12 | CASSLQGYGYTF
TRBJ2-7 | . | TRBV6-1 | 12 | CAGGRGPYEQYF
TRBJ2-2 | . | TRBV15 | 15 | CATEQGPTNTGELFF
TRBJ1-2 | . | TRBV29-1 | 12 | CSVPGVLGGYTF
TRBJ1-5 | . | TRBV29-1 | 13 | CSVEQGSGQPQHF
TRBJ2-4 | . | TRBV29-1 | 13 | CSVDPLGGNIQYF
TRBJ2-1 | once | TRBV19 | 16 | CASSFRTSGTYNEQFF